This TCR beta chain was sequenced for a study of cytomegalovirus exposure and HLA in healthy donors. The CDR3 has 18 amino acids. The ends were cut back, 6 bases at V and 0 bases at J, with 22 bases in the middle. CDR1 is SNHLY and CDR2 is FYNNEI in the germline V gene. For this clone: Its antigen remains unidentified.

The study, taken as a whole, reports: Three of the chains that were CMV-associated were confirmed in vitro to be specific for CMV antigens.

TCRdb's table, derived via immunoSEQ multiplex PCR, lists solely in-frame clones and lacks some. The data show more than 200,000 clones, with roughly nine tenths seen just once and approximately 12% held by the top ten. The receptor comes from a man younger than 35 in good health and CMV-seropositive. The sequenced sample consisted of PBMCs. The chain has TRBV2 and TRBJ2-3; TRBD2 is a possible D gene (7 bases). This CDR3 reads CASREPTLGGASTDTQYF. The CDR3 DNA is TGTGCCAGCAGAGAACCCACCCTGGGGGGGGCGAGCACAGATACGCAGTATTTT.